Listed here are 8 T cell receptor beta chains from one sample, sequenced in a study of glioma-infiltrating T cells. Amplification of TCR alpha and beta CDR3 regions from RNA used iRepertoire nested multiplex PCR. TCRdb fed the multiplex PCR reads into MiXCR, producing one record per CDR3 protein. The data show under 200,000 distinct CDR3 sequences, approximately 40% seen once. The sequenced sample was glioma tissue, nonneoplastic brain tissue, or PBMCs (not recorded which). These receptors were collected from a human donor with low-grade glioma or glioblastoma, undergoing nonglioma brain surgery, or in good health (not recorded which).

This clonotype was found once. One junction end does not reproduce the germline sequence, and a read error may be involved. The V and J genes are TRBV20-1 and TRBJ1-5; tentative D call: TRBD1 (6 bases). The CDR3 is made up of 14 amino acids. From germline, CDR1 is DFQATT and CDR2 SNEGSKA (reference sequence). The CDR3 DNA is TGCAGTGCTAGCCGCGGGGGGGCTGGTCAGCCCAAGCATTTT. Protein product: CSASRGGAGQPKHF.

J is TRBJ2-1 and V is TRBV6-9; 10 nucleotides match TRBD1. The CDR3 is 17 residues long. The V segment lost 3 bases and the J segment 5 bases; nucleotides outside the gene matches: 10. Looked up from germline, CDR1 is MNHGY and CDR2 is SVAAGI. The DNA for the CDR3 is TGTGCCAGCAGTTACCATACCGGGACAGGGGCGAACAATGAGCAGTTCTTC. Translation gives CASSYHTGTGANNEQFF.

Points on this clonotype: Compared with germline, one end of the junction differs, possibly owing to a read error. The chain carries TRBV27 and TRBJ1-1, with D maybe TRBD1 (5 bases). The germline V gene has CDR1 MNHEY and CDR2 SMNVEV (reference sequence). CDR3 length: 13 residues. Here the CDR3 DNA reads TGTGCCAGCAGTTTGGGCGCAGGGTTTCAAGCCTTCTTT. Protein: CASSLGAGFQAFF.

This chain links TRBV12-3 or TRBV12-4 with TRBJ1-5; no reliable D call. Trimming removed 1 base from V and 6 bases from J, with 7 bases in between. CDR3 size: 13 residues. The CDR3 sequence is CASSLGAGQPQHF. In nucleotides, the CDR3 is TGTGCCAGCAGTTTAGGTGCAGGTCAGCCCCAGCATTTT.

Of note for this clonotype: This clone may be a read error of a much larger clone one base away. This rearrangement joins TRBV2 to TRBJ1-5; D remains unclear. The V end was cut by 8 bases, the J end by 1 base, with 15 bases between. The CDR3 contains 15 residues. The germline V gene encodes CDR1 SNHLY and CDR2 FYNNEI. DNA of the CDR3: TGTGCCAGCGCGGTGGATTCCAAAAGCAATCAGCCCCAGCATTTT. Its protein is CASAVDSKSNQPQHF.

This clonotype was seen at least ten times. The genes are TRBV28 and TRBJ1-2; D might be TRBD1 (6 bases). V lost 2 bases to trimming and J lost 5 bases, with 15 bases between them. The CDR3 has 15 amino acids. The germline V gene has CDR1 MDHEN and CDR2 SYDVKM. CDR3 nucleotides: TGTGCCAGCAGTTTAGGGGGGGGCGTTAGGTATGGCTACACCTTC. Translating gives CASSLGGGVRYGYTF.

On this clonotype itself: The missing conserved phenylalanine or tryptophan at the end of this CDR3 makes a read error likely. The chain employs TRBV25-1 and TRBJ2-3, with no clear D. There are 14 residues in the CDR3. CDR1 is MGHDK, CDR2 SYGVNS, per germline. The CDR3 sequence is CARSEYSLTDTQYI. CDR3 bases: TGTGCCAGAAGTGAATATTCGCTAACAGATACGCAGTATATT.

This clonotype turned up a few times. The gene calls are TRBV29-1 and TRBJ2-7; the D gene is possibly TRBD1 (8 bases). Germline V gene data show CDR1 as SQVTM and CDR2 as ANQGSEA. CDR3 length equals 13 residues. Trimming cost V 6 bases and J 0 bases, with 12 bases left between them. The CDR3: CSVAGQVSYEQYF. As DNA, the CDR3 is TGCAGCGTAGCGGGACAGGTCTCCTACGAGCAGTACTTC.